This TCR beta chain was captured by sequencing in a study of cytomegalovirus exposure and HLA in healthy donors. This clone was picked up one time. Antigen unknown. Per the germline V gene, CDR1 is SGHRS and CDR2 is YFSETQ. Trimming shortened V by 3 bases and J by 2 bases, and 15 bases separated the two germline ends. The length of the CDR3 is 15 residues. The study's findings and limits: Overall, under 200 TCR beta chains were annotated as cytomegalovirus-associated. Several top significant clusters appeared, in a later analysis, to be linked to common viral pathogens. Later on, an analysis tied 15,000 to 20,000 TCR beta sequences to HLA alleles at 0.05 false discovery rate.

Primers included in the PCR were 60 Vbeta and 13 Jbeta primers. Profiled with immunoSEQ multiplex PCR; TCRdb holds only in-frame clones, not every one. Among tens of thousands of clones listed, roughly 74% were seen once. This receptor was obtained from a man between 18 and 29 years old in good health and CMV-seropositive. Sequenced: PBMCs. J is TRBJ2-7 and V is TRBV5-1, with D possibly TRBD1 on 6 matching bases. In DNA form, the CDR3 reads TGCGCCAGCAGCTCTCACAGGGTTGACACCTACGAGCAGTACTTC. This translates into CASSSHRVDTYEQYF.